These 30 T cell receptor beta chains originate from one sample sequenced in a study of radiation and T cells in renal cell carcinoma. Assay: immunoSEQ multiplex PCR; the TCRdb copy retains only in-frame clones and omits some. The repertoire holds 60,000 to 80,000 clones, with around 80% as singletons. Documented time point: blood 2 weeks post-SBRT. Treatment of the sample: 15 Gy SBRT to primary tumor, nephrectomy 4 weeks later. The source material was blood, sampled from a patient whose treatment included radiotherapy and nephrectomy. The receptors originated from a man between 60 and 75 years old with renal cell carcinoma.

CDR3 bases: TGCGCCAGCGCCAGAACCCCAGGGACTGGGGCCAACGTCCTGACTTTC. Translating it yields CASARTPGTGANVLTF. The chain carries TRBV10-2 and TRBJ2-6; D perhaps matches TRBD1 (5 bases). The CDR3 contains 16 residues. The ends were cut back, 8 bases at V and 2 bases at J, with 16 bases in the middle. The germline gives CDR1 WSHSY, CDR2 SAAADI.

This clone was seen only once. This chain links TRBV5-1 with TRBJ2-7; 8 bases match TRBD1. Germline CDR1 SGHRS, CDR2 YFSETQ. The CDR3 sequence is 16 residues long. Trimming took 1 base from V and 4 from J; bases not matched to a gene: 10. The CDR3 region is CASSLRPTGVGYEQYF. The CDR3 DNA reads TGCGCCAGCAGCTTGAGGCCGACAGGGGTAGGATACGAGCAGTACTTC.

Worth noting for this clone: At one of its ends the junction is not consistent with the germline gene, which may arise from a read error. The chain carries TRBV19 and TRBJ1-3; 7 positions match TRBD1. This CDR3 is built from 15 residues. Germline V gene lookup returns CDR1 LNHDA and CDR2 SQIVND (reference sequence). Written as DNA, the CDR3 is TGTGCCGGTAGTATCCGCCAGGGGGCTGGAAACACCATATATTTT. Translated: CAGSIRQGAGNTIYF.

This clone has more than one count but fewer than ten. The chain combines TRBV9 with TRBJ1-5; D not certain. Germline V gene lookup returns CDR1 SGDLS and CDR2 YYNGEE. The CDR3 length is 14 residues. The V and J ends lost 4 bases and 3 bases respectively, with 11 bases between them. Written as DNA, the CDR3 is TGTGCCAGCAGCCTGGGCCCTTTCAATCAGCCCCAGCATTTT. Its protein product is CASSLGPFNQPQHF.

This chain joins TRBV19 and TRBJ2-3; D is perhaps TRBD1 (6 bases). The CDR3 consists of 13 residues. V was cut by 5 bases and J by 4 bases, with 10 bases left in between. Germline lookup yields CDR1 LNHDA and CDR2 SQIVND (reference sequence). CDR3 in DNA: TGTGCCAGTAGTGGGGGCCGGGCAGATACGCAGTATTTT. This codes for CASSGGRADTQYF.

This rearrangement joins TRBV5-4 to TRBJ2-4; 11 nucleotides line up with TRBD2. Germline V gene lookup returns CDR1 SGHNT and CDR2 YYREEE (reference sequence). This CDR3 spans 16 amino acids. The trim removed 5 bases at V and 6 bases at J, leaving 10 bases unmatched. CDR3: CASSLSPGTSGNIQYF. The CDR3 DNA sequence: TGTGCCAGCAGTTTATCGCCTGGGACTAGCGGAAACATTCAGTACTTC. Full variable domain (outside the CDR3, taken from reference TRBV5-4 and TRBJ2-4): ETGVTQSPTHLIKTRGQQVTLRCSSQSGHNTVSWYQQALGQGPQFIFQYYREEENGRGNFPPRFSGLQFPNYSSELNVNALELDDSALYLCASSLSPGTSGNIQYFGAGTRLSVL.

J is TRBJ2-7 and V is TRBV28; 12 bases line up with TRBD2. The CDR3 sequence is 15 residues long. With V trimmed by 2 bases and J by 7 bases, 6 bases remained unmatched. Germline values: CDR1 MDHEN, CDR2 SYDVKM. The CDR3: CASSLRASGRVEQYF. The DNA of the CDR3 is TGTGCCAGCAGTTTAAGGGCTAGCGGGAGGGTAGAGCAGTACTTC.

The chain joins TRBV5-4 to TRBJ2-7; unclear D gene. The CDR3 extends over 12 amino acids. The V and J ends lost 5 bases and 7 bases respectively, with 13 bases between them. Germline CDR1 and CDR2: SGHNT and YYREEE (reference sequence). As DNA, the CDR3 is TGTGCCAGCAGTTCTACACCCCTGGAGCAGTACTTC. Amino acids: CASSSTPLEQYF.

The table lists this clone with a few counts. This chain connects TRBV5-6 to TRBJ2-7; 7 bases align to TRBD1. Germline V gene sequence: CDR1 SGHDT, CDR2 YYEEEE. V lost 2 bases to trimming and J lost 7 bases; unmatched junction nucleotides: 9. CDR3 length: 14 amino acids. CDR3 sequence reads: CASSFYDREGEQYF. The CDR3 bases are TGTGCCAGCAGCTTCTACGACAGGGAAGGGGAGCAGTACTTC.

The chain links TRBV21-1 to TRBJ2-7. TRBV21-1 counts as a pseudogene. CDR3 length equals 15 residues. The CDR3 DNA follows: TGTGCCAGCAGCAAAGCATTAGGACCCTCCTACGAGCAGTACTTC. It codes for CASSKALGPSYEQYF.

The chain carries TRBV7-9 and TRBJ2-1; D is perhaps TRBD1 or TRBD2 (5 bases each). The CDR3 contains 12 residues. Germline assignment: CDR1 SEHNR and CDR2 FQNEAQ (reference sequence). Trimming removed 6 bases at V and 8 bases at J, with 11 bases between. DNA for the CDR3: TGTGCCAGCAGAGGGGAGCTCTATGAGCAGTTCTTC. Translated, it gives CASRGELYEQFF.

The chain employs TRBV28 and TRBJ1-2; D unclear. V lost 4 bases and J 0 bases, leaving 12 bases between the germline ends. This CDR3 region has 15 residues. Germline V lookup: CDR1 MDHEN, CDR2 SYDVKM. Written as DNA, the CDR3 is TGTGCCAGCAGTTATGCGGGGATAGCTAACTATGGCTACACCTTC. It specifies CASSYAGIANYGYTF.

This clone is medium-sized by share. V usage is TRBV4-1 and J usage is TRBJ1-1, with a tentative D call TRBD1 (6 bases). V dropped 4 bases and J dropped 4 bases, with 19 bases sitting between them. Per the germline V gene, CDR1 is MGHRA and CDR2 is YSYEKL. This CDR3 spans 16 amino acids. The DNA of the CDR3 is TGCGCCAGCAGCCCGGGATCCGGGGGCAGGAGCACTGAAGCTTTCTTT. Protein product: CASSPGSGGRSTEAFF.

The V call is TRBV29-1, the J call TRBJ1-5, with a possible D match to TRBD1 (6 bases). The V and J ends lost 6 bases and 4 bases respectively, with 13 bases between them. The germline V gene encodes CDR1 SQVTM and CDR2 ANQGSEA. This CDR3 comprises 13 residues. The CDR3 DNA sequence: TGCAGCGTAAAACAGGGAGGGAATCAGCCCCAGCATTTT. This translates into CSVKQGGNQPQHF. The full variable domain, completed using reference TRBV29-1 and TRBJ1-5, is SAVISQKPSRDICQRGTSLTIQCQVDSQVTMMFWYRQQPGQSLTLIATANQGSEATYESGFVIDKFPISRPNLTFSTLTVSNMSPEDSSIYLCSVKQGGNQPQHFGDGTRLSIL.

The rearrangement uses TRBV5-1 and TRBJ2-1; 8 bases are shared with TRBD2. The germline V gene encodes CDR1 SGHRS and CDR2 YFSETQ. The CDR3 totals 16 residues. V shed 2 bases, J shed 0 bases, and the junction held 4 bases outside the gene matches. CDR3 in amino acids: CASSLRGRTSYNEQFF. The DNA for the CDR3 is TGCGCCAGCAGCTTACGCGGGAGGACCTCCTACAATGAGCAGTTCTTC. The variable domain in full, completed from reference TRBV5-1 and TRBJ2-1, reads KAGVTQTPRYLIKTRGQQVTLSCSPISGHRSVSWYQQTPGQGLQFLFEYFSETQRNKGNFPGRFSGRQFSNSRSEMNVSTLELGDSALYLCASSLRGRTSYNEQFFGPGTRLTVL.

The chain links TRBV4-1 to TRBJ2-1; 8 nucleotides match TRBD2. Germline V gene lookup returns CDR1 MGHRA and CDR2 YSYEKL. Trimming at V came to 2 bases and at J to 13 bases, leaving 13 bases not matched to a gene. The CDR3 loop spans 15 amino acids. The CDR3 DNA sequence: TGCGCCAGCAGCCAATCTCAAGCGGGAGTGGATCGCCAGTTCTTC. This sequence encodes CASSQSQAGVDRQFF.

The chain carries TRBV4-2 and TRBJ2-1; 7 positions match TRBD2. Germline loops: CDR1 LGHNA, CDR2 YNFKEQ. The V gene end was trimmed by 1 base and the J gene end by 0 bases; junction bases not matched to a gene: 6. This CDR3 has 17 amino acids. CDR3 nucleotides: TGTGCCAGCAGCCAAGGTCCAGCGGGGATCTCCTACAATGAGCAGTTCTTC. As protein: CASSQGPAGISYNEQFF.

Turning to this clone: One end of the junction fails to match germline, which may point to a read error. CDR3 nucleotide sequence: TGTGCCAGCTCACCTGGTACTAGCGGGAGGGCCCGTCCTACAGTCTTC. Its protein is CASSPGTSGRARPTVF. The chain employs TRBV18 and TRBJ2-1, with 13 nucleotides matching TRBD2. Germline V lookup: CDR1 KGHSH, CDR2 LQKENI. The length of the CDR3 is 16 residues. The variable domain in full, with the rest retrieved from reference TRBV18 and TRBJ2-1, is NAGVMQNPRHLVRRRGQEARLRCSPMKGHSHVYWYRQLPEEGLKFMVYLQKENIIDESGMPKERFSAEFPKEGPSILRIQQVVRGDSAAYFCASSPGTSGRARPTVFGPGTRLTVL.

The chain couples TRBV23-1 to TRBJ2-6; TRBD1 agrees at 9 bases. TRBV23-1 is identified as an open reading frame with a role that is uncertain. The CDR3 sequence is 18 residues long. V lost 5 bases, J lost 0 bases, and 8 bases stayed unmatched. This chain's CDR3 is CASSSDRGILSGANVLTF. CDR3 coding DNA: TGCGCCAGCAGTTCGGACAGGGGAATTCTCTCTGGGGCCAACGTCCTGACTTTC.

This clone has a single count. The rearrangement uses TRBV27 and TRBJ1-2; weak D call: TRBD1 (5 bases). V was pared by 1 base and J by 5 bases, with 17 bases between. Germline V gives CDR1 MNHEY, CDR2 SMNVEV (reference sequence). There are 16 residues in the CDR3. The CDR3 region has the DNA TGTGCCAGCAGTTTATTAGGGGCAGGTGACCTGTATGGCTACACCTTC. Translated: CASSLLGAGDLYGYTF.

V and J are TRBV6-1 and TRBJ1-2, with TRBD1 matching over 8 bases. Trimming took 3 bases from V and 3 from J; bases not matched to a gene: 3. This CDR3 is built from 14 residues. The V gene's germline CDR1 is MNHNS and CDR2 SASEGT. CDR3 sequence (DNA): TGTGCCAGCAGTGAGGACAGGGTTCACTATGGCTACACCTTC. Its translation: CASSEDRVHYGYTF.

CDR3 loop: CASSPRLAGSSGELFF. DNA of the CDR3: TGTGCCAGCAGCCCAAGACTAGCGGGGTCGTCCGGGGAGCTGTTTTTT. V and J are TRBV7-3 and TRBJ2-2; TRBD2 matches 11 bases. The length of the CDR3 is 16 residues. CDR1 SGHTA and CDR2 FQGTGA come from the germline V gene. V lost 5 bases, J lost 6 bases, and 8 bases stayed unmatched.

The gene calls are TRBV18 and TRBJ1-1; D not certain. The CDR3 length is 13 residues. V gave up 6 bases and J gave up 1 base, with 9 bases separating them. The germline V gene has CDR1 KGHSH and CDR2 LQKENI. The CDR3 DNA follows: TGTGCCAGCTCCTCGTGGGGGAACACTGAAGCTTTCTTT. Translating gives CASSSWGNTEAFF.

CDR3 in DNA: TGTGCCAGCTCCGCTCGCAGGTCTATGACGGGGGAGCTGTTTTTT. This sequence encodes CASSARRSMTGELFF. V and J are TRBV27 and TRBJ2-2; D remains ambiguous. Germline V gene lookup returns CDR1 MNHEY and CDR2 SMNVEV (reference sequence). The CDR3 is 15 residues long. V gave up 8 bases and J gave up 8 bases, with 21 bases separating them.

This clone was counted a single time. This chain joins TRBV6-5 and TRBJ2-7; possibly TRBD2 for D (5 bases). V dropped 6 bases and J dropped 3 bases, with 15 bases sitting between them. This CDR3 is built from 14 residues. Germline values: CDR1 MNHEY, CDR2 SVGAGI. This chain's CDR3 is CASRNRGPGYEQYF. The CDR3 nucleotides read TGTGCCAGCAGAAACCGGGGTCCCGGCTACGAGCAGTACTTC.

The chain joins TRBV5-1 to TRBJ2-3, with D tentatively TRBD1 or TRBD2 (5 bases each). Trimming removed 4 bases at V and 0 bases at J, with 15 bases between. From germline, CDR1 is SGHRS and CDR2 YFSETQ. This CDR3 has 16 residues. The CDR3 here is CASSPGYRTSTDTQYF. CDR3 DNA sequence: TGCGCCAGCAGCCCAGGGTACAGGACTAGCACAGATACGCAGTATTTT.

CDR3: CATSRDPHPRDTQYF. DNA for the CDR3: TGTGCCACCAGCAGAGATCCCCACCCGCGCGATACGCAGTATTTT. V and J are TRBV15 and TRBJ2-3; D is ambiguous. Germline lookup yields CDR1 LNHNV and CDR2 YYDKDF (reference sequence). This CDR3 spans 15 amino acids. V dropped 0 bases and J dropped 6 bases, with 13 bases sitting between them.

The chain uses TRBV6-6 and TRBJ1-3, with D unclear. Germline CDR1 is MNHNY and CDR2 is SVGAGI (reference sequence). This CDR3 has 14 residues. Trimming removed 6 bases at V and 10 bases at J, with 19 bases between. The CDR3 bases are TGTGCCAGCAGCCCCTTGTTGGGTGTGGGGACCATATATTTT. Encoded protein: CASSPLLGVGTIYF.

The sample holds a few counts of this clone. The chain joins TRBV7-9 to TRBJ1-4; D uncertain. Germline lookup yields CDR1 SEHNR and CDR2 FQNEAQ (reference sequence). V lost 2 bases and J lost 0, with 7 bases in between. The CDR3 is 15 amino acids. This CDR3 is CASSLYRPTNEKLFF. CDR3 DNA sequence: TGTGCCAGCAGCTTATACAGACCAACTAATGAAAAACTGTTTTTT. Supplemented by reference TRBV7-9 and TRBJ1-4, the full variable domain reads DTGVSQNPRHKITKRGQNVTFRCDPISEHNRLYWYRQTLGQGPEFLTYFQNEAQLEKSRLLSDRFSAERPKGSFSTLEIQRTEQGDSAMYLCASSLYRPTNEKLFFGSGTQLSVL.

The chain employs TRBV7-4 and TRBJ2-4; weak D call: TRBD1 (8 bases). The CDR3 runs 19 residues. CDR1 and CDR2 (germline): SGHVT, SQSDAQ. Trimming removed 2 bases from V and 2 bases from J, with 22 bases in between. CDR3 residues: CASSLFPVSQGGTKNIQYF. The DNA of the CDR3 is TGTGCCAGCAGCTTATTCCCCGTGTCACAGGGGGGGACCAAAAACATTCAGTACTTC.